The clone carrying this T cell receptor (beta chain) came up once. The source of the sample is a study of blood T cell repertoires in COVID-19. Data came from immunoSEQ multiplex PCR; TCRdb stores just in-frame clones and leaves some out. The table includes under 300,000 clones, 86% detected once. The CDR3 loop spans 14 amino acids. The germline CDR1 and CDR2 sequences are LGHDT and YNNKEL (reference sequence). V was clipped by 1 base and J by 8 bases, with 12 bases between them. This TCR came from a woman younger than 45 with COVID-19, enrolled during active disease. Sequences were obtained from peripheral blood. V usage is TRBV3-1 (or the pseudogene TRBV3-2) and J usage is TRBJ2-1; D is ambiguous. In DNA form, the CDR3 reads TGTGCCAGCAGCCAAGTTCCGGCCAGCGATGAGCAGTTCTTC. Protein product: CASSQVPASDEQFF.